The 24 T cell receptor beta chains below were found in one sample sequenced in a study of cytomegalovirus exposure and HLA in healthy donors. The PCR contained 60 Vbeta and 13 Jbeta primers. The table came from immunoSEQ multiplex PCR; TCRdb's copy has only in-frame clones and leaves some out. The repertoire holds about 160,000 clones, with 82% as singletons. Sequenced: PBMCs. These receptors originate from a man aged 50 to 59 in good health and CMV-seropositive.

V is TRBV27 and J is TRBJ2-7; D is perhaps TRBD2 (7 bases). The CDR3 extends over 13 amino acids. V was pared by 8 bases and J by 5 bases, with 16 bases between. Germline-derived CDR1 and CDR2 are MNHEY and SMNVEV (reference sequence). CDR3 sequence (DNA): TGTGCCAGCCCCCCCGGGGGGCATAACGAGCAGTACTTC. Translating gives CASPPGGHNEQYF.

The rearrangement joins TRBV6-5 to TRBJ2-1; the D gene is possibly TRBD2 (7 bases). Germline loops: CDR1 MNHEY, CDR2 SVGAGI. The CDR3 runs 15 residues. Trimming pared 7 bases from V and 6 bases from J, leaving 19 bases between. CDR3 sequence (DNA): TGTGCCAGCACCACGACGGGTCGGGGGGCCAATGAGCAGTTCTTC. As protein: CASTTTGRGANEQFF.

The chain employs TRBV7-6 and TRBJ1-1; 9 bases agree with TRBD1. CDR3 length: 15 residues. With V trimmed by 5 bases and J by 4 bases, 8 bases remained unmatched. In germline, CDR1 is SGHVS, CDR2 FNYEAQ. The CDR3 loop reads CASSQQGALSTEAFF. As DNA, the CDR3 is TGTGCCAGCAGCCAACAGGGGGCGCTTAGCACTGAAGCTTTCTTT.

The chain links TRBV28 to TRBJ2-3, with D perhaps matching TRBD2 (6 bases). Trimming stripped 7 bases from V and 5 bases from J, with 22 bases between. The CDR3 sequence is 16 residues long. In germline, CDR1 is MDHEN, CDR2 SYDVKM. The CDR3 DNA sequence: TGTGCCAGCAAGCTAGCGAGCACCGGCGTGGGAGATACGCAGTATTTT. Its translation is CASKLASTGVGDTQYF. The variable domain in full, with the rest retrieved from reference TRBV28 and TRBJ2-3, is DVKVTQSSRYLVKRTGEKVFLECVQDMDHENMFWYRQDPGLGLRLIYFSYDVKMKEKGDIPEGYSVSREKKERFSLILESASTNQTSMYLCASKLASTGVGDTQYFGPGTRLTVL.

J is TRBJ2-5 and V is TRBV9, with D possibly TRBD1 on 5 matching bases. The CDR3 totals 16 residues. Germline V gene data show CDR1 as SGDLS and CDR2 as YYNGEE. The V end lost 0 bases, the J end lost 5 bases, and 17 bases lay between the germline ends. The CDR3 DNA sequence: TGTGCCAGCAGCGTAGGGGGTGCAGGGAATGTGGAGACCCAGTACTTC. Amino acid sequence: CASSVGGAGNVETQYF. The full variable domain, with the rest looked up from reference TRBV9 and TRBJ2-5, is DSGVTQTPKHLITATGQRVTLRCSPRSGDLSVYWYQQSLDQGLQFLIQYYNGEERAKGNILERFSAQQFPDLHSELNLSSLELGDSALYFCASSVGGAGNVETQYFGPGTRLLVL.

The CDR3 nucleotides read TGCGCCAGCAGCTTGGATCGGGGGGTTTATAGCACAGATACGCAGTATTTT. This gives the protein CASSLDRGVYSTDTQYF. The rearrangement uses TRBV5-1 and TRBJ2-3; 7 bases fit TRBD2. The junction had 7 bases not matched to a gene; V was cut back by 0 bases and J by 0 bases. This CDR3 has 17 amino acids. The germline gives CDR1 SGHRS, CDR2 YFSETQ.

The CDR3 nucleotides are TGTGCCTGGAGTGCCAAGGACAGGGGGGTTAATTCACCCCTCCACTTT. Translation gives CAWSAKDRGVNSPLHF. This chain uses TRBV30 with TRBJ1-6, with TRBD1 matching over 10 bases. The CDR3 runs 16 residues. With 1 base clipped from V and 6 bases from J, the junction kept 6 bases outside the gene matches. Germline CDR1 GTSNPN, CDR2 SVGIG (reference sequence).

This clone was observed a few times. CDR3 sequence reads: CASSQGTGYGNTIYF. CDR3 in DNA: TGTGCCAGCAGCCAAGGGACAGGGTATGGAAACACCATATATTTT. This sequence joins TRBV4-2 and TRBJ1-3, with 8 bases fitting TRBD1. V lost 1 base and J lost 3; bases outside the gene matches: 2. Germline lookup yields CDR1 LGHNA and CDR2 YNFKEQ. The CDR3 has 15 amino acids.

V and J are TRBV9 and TRBJ2-2, with 11 bases matching TRBD1. The CDR3 has 19 residues. J gave up 6 bases and V 4 bases, and 17 bases lay outside the gene matches. Germline V gene lookup returns CDR1 SGDLS and CDR2 YYNGEE. For the CDR3, the DNA is TGTGCCAGCAGCCCAAACCCCCAACCGGGACAGGGGGTTTCCGGGGAGCTGTTTTTT. Protein sequence: CASSPNPQPGQGVSGELFF.

Written as DNA, the CDR3 is TGTGCCAGCAGCTTGAGCGGGAGCTTAGACGAGCAGTACTTC. This codes for CASSLSGSLDEQYF. The chain employs TRBV5-4 and TRBJ2-7; 8 bases line up with TRBD2. The CDR3 has 14 amino acids. Germline-derived CDR1 and CDR2 are SGHNT and YYREEE (reference sequence). J lost 5 bases, V lost 1 base, and 5 bases had no gene match.

The gene calls are TRBV5-1 and TRBJ2-7, with 8 bases lining up with TRBD2. The CDR3 length is 16 residues. Germline trimming cut 0 bases from V and 0 bases from J; bases unmatched to any gene: 5. Germline lookup yields CDR1 SGHRS and CDR2 YFSETQ. CDR3 protein: CASSLGTSGFSYEQYF. For the CDR3, the DNA is TGCGCCAGCAGCTTGGGTACTAGCGGTTTCTCCTACGAGCAGTACTTC.

The chain uses TRBV30 and TRBJ1-3, with D perhaps TRBD1 (6 bases). Germline assignment: CDR1 GTSNPN and CDR2 SVGIG (reference sequence). Trimming stripped 3 bases from V and 2 bases from J, with 8 bases between. CDR3 length: 13 amino acids. DNA of the CDR3: TGTGCCTGGAGGGGGGCAGCTGGAAACACCATATATTTT. Encoded protein: CAWRGAAGNTIYF.

V and J are TRBV6-5 and TRBJ2-6, with 7 nucleotides matching TRBD1. Germline values: CDR1 MNHEY, CDR2 SVGAGI. The V gene end was trimmed by 2 bases and the J gene end by 2 bases; junction bases not matched to a gene: 0. The CDR3 extends over 15 amino acids. This CDR3 is CASSYDRAGANVLTF. Here the CDR3 DNA reads TGTGCCAGCAGTTACGACAGGGCTGGGGCCAACGTCCTGACTTTC.

The V and J genes are TRBV7-2 and TRBJ2-1, with 7 positions matching TRBD2. Germline trimming cut 6 bases from V and 0 bases from J; bases unmatched to any gene: 5. Germline V gives CDR1 SGHTA, CDR2 FQGNSA. The CDR3 sequence is 15 residues long. Written as DNA, the CDR3 is TGTGCCAGCAGAACGGGCGGGAGCTCCTACAATGAGCAGTTCTTC. Amino acids: CASRTGGSSYNEQFF.

This chain links TRBV6-1 with TRBJ1-2, with TRBD1 matching 10 bases. Germline V gene data show CDR1 as MNHNS and CDR2 as SASEGT. The CDR3 has 13 residues. Germline trimming cut 5 bases from V and 6 bases from J; bases unmatched to any gene: 3. CDR3 nucleotide sequence: TGTGCCAGCAGTCCGGACAGGGGGGATGGCTACACCTTC. Translated: CASSPDRGDGYTF.

This clone was detected only once. This chain links TRBV9 with TRBJ1-4, with 10 bases fitting TRBD1. The CDR3 extends over 16 amino acids. Trimming removed 4 bases from V and 5 bases from J; junction bases left unmatched: 8. CDR1 and CDR2 from the germline V gene are SGDLS and YYNGEE. CDR3 protein: CASSQTTGQGNEKLFF. CDR3 DNA sequence: TGTGCCAGCAGCCAGACGACGGGACAGGGGAATGAAAAACTGTTTTTT.

The chain combines TRBV15 with TRBJ2-3, with TRBD2 identical over 8 bases. The CDR3 length is 15 residues. Germline V gives CDR1 LNHNV, CDR2 YYDKDF (reference sequence). V shed 5 bases and J 3 bases; nucleotides not matched to a gene: 7. In DNA, the CDR3 is TGTGCCACCAGCGGGGGCGGGGGGTTAACAGATACGCAGTATTTT. As protein: CATSGGGGLTDTQYF.

The chain employs TRBV5-4 and TRBJ2-5; 7 bases align to TRBD2. The CDR3 extends over 15 amino acids. Germline V CDR1 and CDR2: SGHNT, YYREEE (reference sequence). V trimming: 3 bases; J trimming: 5 bases; junction bases outside the gene matches: 10. The CDR3 bases are TGTGCCAGCAGCTCACCCAACCGGGACTACGAGACCCAGTACTTC. Translation: CASSSPNRDYETQYF.

The rearrangement joins TRBV4-1 to TRBJ2-6; 9 bases match TRBD2. The J segment lost 3 bases and the V segment lost 0 bases, leaving 9 bases of the junction unmatched. The germline V gene has CDR1 MGHRA and CDR2 YSYEKL. The CDR3 contains 19 residues. As DNA, the CDR3 is TGCGCCAGCAGCCAAGATAGGGCTAGCGGGGAGGGTGGGGCCAACGTCCTGACTTTC. Encoded protein: CASSQDRASGEGGANVLTF.

This clone was recorded a few times. The chain is built from TRBV7-9 and TRBJ2-7, with 9 bases aligning to TRBD2. This CDR3 contains 15 residues. V was clipped by 5 bases and J by 6 bases; unmatched bases: 11. Germline V gene data show CDR1 as SEHNR and CDR2 as FQNEAQ (reference sequence). The CDR3 region is CASSPTGTSKGEQYF. CDR3 nucleotide sequence: TGTGCCAGCAGCCCGACCGGGACTAGCAAAGGCGAGCAGTACTTC.

This rearrangement joins TRBV19 to TRBJ2-5; 13 positions agree with TRBD2. CDR3 length: 17 amino acids. Trimming removed 6 bases from V and 4 bases from J; junction bases left unmatched: 11. The germline V gene has CDR1 LNHDA and CDR2 SQIVND (reference sequence). As DNA, the CDR3 is TGTGCCAGTAGGCTGACTAGCGGGGGGACCGCGGGAGAGACCCAGTACTTC. This codes for CASRLTSGGTAGETQYF. The entire variable domain, with the rest obtained from reference TRBV19 and TRBJ2-5, is as follows: DGGITQSPKYLFRKEGQNVTLSCEQNLNHDAMYWYRQDPGQGLRLIYYSQIVNDFQKGDIAEGYSVSREKKESFPLTVTSAQKNPTAFYLCASRLTSGGTAGETQYFGPGTRLLVL.

CDR3 DNA: TGCGCCAGCAGCTTGGGAGCGGGAGGGCGGGAAAACATTCAGTACTTC. This encodes CASSLGAGGRENIQYF. The chain links TRBV5-1 to TRBJ2-4; TRBD2 aligns across 10 bases. The CDR3 has 16 residues. Looked up from germline, CDR1 is SGHRS and CDR2 is YFSETQ. Losses at the gene ends were 0 bases for V and 5 bases for J; bases not matched to a gene: 5. The variable domain in full, completed from reference TRBV5-1 and TRBJ2-4, reads KAGVTQTPRYLIKTRGQQVTLSCSPISGHRSVSWYQQTPGQGLQFLFEYFSETQRNKGNFPGRFSGRQFSNSRSEMNVSTLELGDSALYLCASSLGAGGRENIQYFGAGTRLSVL.

The V call is TRBV5-1, the J call TRBJ1-4, with 7 bases identical to TRBD1. V was clipped by 2 bases and J by 6 bases; unmatched bases: 4. The CDR3 extends over 14 amino acids. CDR1 is SGHRS, CDR2 YFSETQ, per germline. The CDR3 spells CASSFEGADEKLFF. CDR3 in DNA: TGCGCCAGCAGCTTCGAGGGGGCGGATGAAAAACTGTTTTTT.

V usage is TRBV6-6 and J usage is TRBJ2-2; 9 bases are shared with TRBD1. This CDR3 is 16 amino acids long. V was clipped by 2 bases and J by 7 bases; unmatched bases: 8. The V gene's germline CDR1 is MNHNY and CDR2 SVGAGI (reference sequence). CDR3 sequence: CASSYPGQGLGGELFF. DNA of the CDR3: TGTGCCAGCAGTTACCCAGGACAGGGGCTCGGCGGGGAGCTGTTTTTT.